The sequence of this T cell receptor (beta chain) was determined in a study of tumor and adjacent non-tumor tissue in lung cancer. The overall study: Patients comprised about a dozen adenocarcinoma, 2 squamous cell carcinoma and 1 small cell lung cancer.

A modified ARM-PCR protocol with three rounds of nested PCR amplified TCRbeta. TCRdb re-called the multiplex PCR reads through MiXCR, storing one row per CDR3 protein. The profile covers about 60,000 distinct CDR3 sequences, with more than 55% appearing a single time and about 30% taken by the ten largest. The template was RNA from unsorted bulk tissue. This non-tumor lung sample came from over 3 cm beyond the tumor edge. Chemotherapy-naive patients with new lung cancer underwent thoracic surgery in China, August–late 2014. Turning to this clonotype: As yet, its antigen is unknown. The CDR3 carries no conserved terminal phenylalanine or tryptophan, so it likely arises from a read error. No DNA is shown, since the ends of the CDR3 on it are uncertain; the CDR3 is the one TCRdb lists.

Notes on the study in general: In normal lung, the top 100 clones were significantly more dominant than in tumor. Tumor tissue had significantly higher TCR diversity than normal lung.

Germline-derived CDR1 and CDR2 are MNHNS and SASEGT. The CDR3 length is 16 residues, termini included. The chain has TRBV6-1 and TRBJ2-2; the DNA was not compared with TRBD1, the D call given in the table. This clonotype originated in a man between 65 and 80 years old with non-small cell lung cancer. The sample was distant non-tumor lung tissue. Here the CDR3 reads CSSSDSQGSDTGELFS.